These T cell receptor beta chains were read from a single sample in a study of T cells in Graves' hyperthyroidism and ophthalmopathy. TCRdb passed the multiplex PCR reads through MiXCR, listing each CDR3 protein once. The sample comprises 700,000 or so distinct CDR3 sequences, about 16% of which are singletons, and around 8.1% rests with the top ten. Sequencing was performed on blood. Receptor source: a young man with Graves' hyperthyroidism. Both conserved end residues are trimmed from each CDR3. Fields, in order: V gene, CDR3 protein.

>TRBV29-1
SVVLAGHTDTQY
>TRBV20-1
SARVRENNYGYT
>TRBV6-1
ASSGEAGDTQY
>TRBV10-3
AIGRRFWGLAGVLDTQY
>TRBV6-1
ASRKGQGARLDKNIQY
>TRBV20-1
SAKRGQGNQPQH
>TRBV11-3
ASSSRQGQPQH
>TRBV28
ASLRTGHQETQY
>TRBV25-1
ATSTGTSGSEQY
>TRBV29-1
SVEPGLAGGFNNEQF
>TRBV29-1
SVAPGTAYEQY
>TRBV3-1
ASSAIWTGGPYEQY
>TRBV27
ASSSPNSGAKNIQY